The rows below give T cell receptor beta chains drawn from one sample of a study of T-cell reconstitution after alpha-beta-depleted transplantation in children. A single record per CDR3 protein comes from TCRdb applying MiXCR to the PCR reads. Here the sample spans about 240,000 distinct CDR3 sequences, about 26% being singletons. The specimen was PBMCs, collected before TCRalphabeta/CD19-depleted stem cell transplant. These receptors originate from a girl aged 2 to 10 with Fanconi anemia, due to receive a stem cell transplant. The CDR3 runs from the conserved cysteine through the conserved F or W. The D gene is left open where the match is weak. Clone size is given for some rows only: seen once, a few or many times, or a class if the clone is expanded.

J	size	D	V	DNA	CDR3
TRBJ2-7	NA	NA	TRBV19	TGTGCCAGTAGTGATCCTAGGGGAGGCCGAATCGAGCAGTACTTC	CASSDPRGGRIEQYF
TRBJ1-1	NA	TRBD1	TRBV6-2/TRBV6-3	TGTGCCAGCAGTTACTCGGTCGACAGGGGATTTGAAGCTTTCTTT	CASSYSVDRGFEAFF
TRBJ1-1	many	NA	TRBV29-1	TGCAGCGTCCTCCTAAACACTGAAGCTTTCTTT	CSVLLNTEAFF
TRBJ2-5	NA	TRBD2	TRBV20-1	TGCAGTGCTAGGCTCCCCCGGTTAGGGTGGAGCGGGAGCCCCCTGGCCCAGTACTTC	CSARLPRLGWSGSPLAQYF
TRBJ2-3	NA	NA	TRBV9	TGTGCCAGCAGCGTAGAGGTTAGTTTGTTTGCGGGAGATACGCAGTATTTT	CASSVEVSLFAGDTQYF
TRBJ2-2	NA	NA	TRBV6-5	TGTGCCAGCAGACACACAGGGACCGGGGAGCTGTTTTTT	CASRHTGTGELFF
TRBJ2-7	many	NA	TRBV29-1	TGCAGCGTGGAGGTGGGGAAGGACTACGAGCAGTACTTC	CSVEVGKDYEQYF
TRBJ2-1	NA	TRBD2	TRBV5-1	TGCGCCAGCAGCTTTTCCTCGGGAGGCTCCTACAATGAGCAGTTCTTC	CASSFSSGGSYNEQFF
TRBJ2-3	few	NA	TRBV20-1	TGCAGTGCTAGAGATGACAAGGATACGCAGTATTTT	CSARDDKDTQYF
TRBJ2-1	NA	NA	TRBV5-1	TGCGCCAGCAGCTTCGTCGAGAGCTCCTACAATGAGCAGTTCTTC	CASSFVESSYNEQFF
TRBJ2-7	NA	NA	TRBV20-1	TGCAGTGCTGACCCTGGTGACTCGTTATCCTACGAGCAGTACTTC	CSADPGDSLSYEQYF
TRBJ2-5	few	TRBD1	TRBV25-1	TGTGCCAGTAACAGGGGGCACCAAGAGACCCAGTACTTC	CASNRGHQETQYF
TRBJ1-5	NA	NA	TRBV7-2	TGTGCCAGCAGCTTAGTCCCCGCGGTCATGGGCAATCAGCCCCAGCATTTT	CASSLVPAVMGNQPQHF
TRBJ2-7	many	NA	TRBV20-1	TGCAGTGCTCAAGTTCCGGGACACCTTTTCTACGAGCAGTACTTC	CSAQVPGHLFYEQYF
TRBJ2-3	NA	NA	TRBV6-5	TGTGCCAGCAGTTACTCAGCGGGTCGCACAGATACGCAGTATTTT	CASSYSAGRTDTQYF
TRBJ2-5	many	TRBD2	TRBV11-3	TGTGCCAGCAGCCTAAAACTAGCGGGGGGGCTTTCTCCGGGGACCCAGTACTTC	CASSLKLAGGLSPGTQYF
TRBJ2-7	few	TRBD2	TRBV27	TGTGCCAGCAGTTTACTCGGGACTAGCGTGGTCTACGAGCAGTACTTC	CASSLLGTSVVYEQYF
TRBJ2-7	NA	NA	TRBV20-1	TGCAGTGCTAGAGATACAGCCTCCTACGAGCAGTACTTC	CSARDTASYEQYF